This entry is about one T cell receptor beta chain. Cohort allocation depended upon clinical history that participants reported. Donors in Cohort 3 who had recovered were those with two negative PCRs, healthcare professional clearance, or resolution of their symptoms. The data stem from a study of blood T cell repertoires in COVID-19. Study-level information: COVID-19 samples from acute and convalescent phases originated in the United States, Italy and Spain.

V gave up 4 bases and J gave up 4 bases, with 16 bases separating them. CDR3 length: 16 amino acids. Germline CDR1 reads SNHLY; CDR2 reads FYNNEI. TCRdb's copy holds only in-frame clones and misses some; the assay was immunoSEQ multiplex PCR. The table lists roughly 310,000 clones, about nine tenths of them singletons. The sequence was collected from a man in his 60s who had recovered from COVID-19. The genes are TRBV2 and TRBJ2-2, with D possibly matching TRBD1 (6 bases). The sample taken for sequencing was PBMCs or T cells enriched from blood (not recorded which). The CDR3 spells CASSAVQGDVTGELFF. The CDR3 coding sequence is TGTGCCAGCAGTGCCGTACAGGGAGACGTCACCGGGGAGCTGTTTTTT.